The sequence of this TCR beta chain was determined in a study of cytomegalovirus exposure and HLA in healthy donors. Overall study findings and caveats: One later analysis, an examination of the roughly 110 validation repertoires, found that first-cohort TCR clusters tended to co-occur in them.

Details on this clone: No antigen is known for it.

The repertoire was sequenced with immunoSEQ multiplex PCR; TCRdb's copy has only in-frame clones and lacks some. This sample yields fewer than 400,000 clones, of which nearly 90% are seen a single time; over 0.9% belongs to the top ten. The specimen sequenced was PBMCs. The sequence was obtained from a young man in good health and CMV-seronegative.

CDR3 in DNA: TGTGCCAGCAGCTTGCCGAATGAGCAGTTCTTC. This sequence encodes CASSLPNEQFF. The rearrangement links TRBV5-4 to TRBJ2-1; D uncertain. V was trimmed by 1 base and J by 7 bases, leaving 3 bases between them. Germline V lookup: CDR1 SGHNT, CDR2 YYREEE (reference sequence). CDR3 size: 11 residues.